This entry concerns a single T cell receptor (beta chain). V lost 5 bases, J lost 4 bases, and 10 bases stayed unmatched. CDR1 MDHEN and CDR2 SYDVKM come from the germline V gene. The CDR3 covers 16 residues. This specimen belongs to a study of OX40 agonist ivuxolimab in advanced cancers. Study in general: Partial responses were achieved by three patients: one hepatocellular carcinoma, two cutaneous melanoma.

Excluded were patients having autoimmune disease history or systemic immunosuppression. Sequenced by immunoSEQ multiplex PCR; TCRdb stores in-frame clones only, minus some. The profile shows around 20,000 clones, around 82% of them singletons. Here the sequenced sample was CD4+ or CD8+ T cells sorted from blood, taken in a trial of the OX40 agonist ivuxolimab. This sequence originates from an adult with an advanced solid tumor such as melanoma, head and neck, liver or kidney cancer. This chain connects TRBV28 to TRBJ1-4, with TRBD1 matching over 7 bases. In DNA form, the CDR3 reads TGTGCCAGCAGTACACCCAGCAGGGGGAGTAATGAAAAACTGTTTTTT. Protein sequence: CASSTPSRGSNEKLFF.